Each of the 14 T cell receptor beta chains below was sequenced from the same sample in a study of shared clonotypes between healthy human individuals. Assay used: immunoSEQ multiplex PCR; TCRdb lists only in-frame clones, some missing. The data show fewer than 1.4 million clones, 78% seen once. Sequencing was performed on memory CD4+ T cells from PBMCs. Subset specified: CD45RA-negative fraction. Source of these receptors: a man between 18 and 35 years old in good health. Some clones in this sample may be carry-over from other donors' samples.

This clone was counted only a few times. The chain has TRBV2 and TRBJ2-7; D tentatively reads TRBD1 or TRBD2 (5 bases each). From germline, CDR1 is SNHLY and CDR2 FYNNEI. This CDR3 contains 15 residues. Trimming left V 1 base short and J 2 bases short, with 12 bases between. The CDR3 sequence is CASSEEGLGAYEQYF. CDR3 coding DNA: TGTGCCAGCAGTGAAGAGGGGCTGGGGGCCTACGAGCAGTACTTC.

The chain has TRBV6-1 and TRBJ2-7; D call uncertain. The CDR3 is 11 amino acids. V lost 7 bases and J lost 0, with 4 bases in between. The V gene's germline CDR1 is MNHNS and CDR2 SASEGT. The CDR3 reads CASTASYEQYF. DNA of the CDR3: TGTGCCAGCACAGCCTCCTACGAGCAGTACTTC.

The chain links TRBV5-6 to TRBJ2-1, with 7 positions matching TRBD2. The CDR3 sequence is 13 residues long. Trimming took 4 bases from V and 10 from J; bases not matched to a gene: 8. Germline V gene data show CDR1 as SGHDT and CDR2 as YYEEEE. CDR3 protein: CASSRGGPVEQFF. Here the CDR3 DNA reads TGTGCCAGCAGCCGGGGAGGGCCAGTCGAGCAGTTCTTC.

This clone came up once. The chain combines TRBV5-1 with TRBJ1-2, with 7 nucleotides matching TRBD1. The CDR3 loop spans 15 amino acids. The V gene end was trimmed by 4 bases and the J gene end by 2 bases; junction bases not matched to a gene: 8. In germline, CDR1 is SGHRS, CDR2 YFSETQ. CDR3: CASSTTLGQNYGYTF. CDR3 nucleotides: TGCGCCAGCAGCACTACCCTGGGACAGAACTATGGCTACACCTTC.

Here the CDR3 reads CASSLRENEQFF. CDR3 sequence (DNA): TGTGCCAGCAGTTTAAGGGAGAATGAGCAGTTCTTC. The chain recombines TRBV28 with TRBJ2-1, with D maybe TRBD2 (5 bases). In germline, CDR1 is MDHEN, CDR2 SYDVKM. Trimming removed 2 bases from V and 7 bases from J, with 6 bases in between. This CDR3 is built from 12 residues.

This chain uses TRBV9 with TRBJ2-1, with D perhaps TRBD1 or TRBD2 (6 bases each). The germline gives CDR1 SGDLS, CDR2 YYNGEE. The CDR3 contains 14 residues. V gave up 4 bases and J gave up 5 bases, with 13 bases separating them. The CDR3 loop is CASSFRGTNNEQFF. As DNA, the CDR3 is TGTGCCAGCAGCTTTCGGGGGACAAACAATGAGCAGTTCTTC.

The chain joins TRBV9 to TRBJ1-3; D is perhaps TRBD1 (5 bases). CDR1 SGDLS and CDR2 YYNGEE come from the germline V gene. Trimming took 2 bases from V and 4 from J, leaving 13 bases between them. The CDR3 runs 15 residues. CDR3: CASSVGGTAGNTIYF. CDR3 coding DNA: TGTGCCAGCAGCGTGGGAGGGACGGCCGGAAACACCATATATTTT.

This sequence joins TRBV28 and TRBJ2-3; D is unclear. Germline-derived CDR1 and CDR2 are MDHEN and SYDVKM. This CDR3 has 14 residues. Trimming took 4 bases from V and 2 from J, leaving 10 bases between them. The CDR3 here is CASSSLGYTDTQYF. DNA for the CDR3: TGTGCCAGCAGTTCTCTCGGCTACACAGATACGCAGTATTTT.

J is TRBJ1-2 and V is TRBV2; D is undetermined. Germline CDR1 SNHLY, CDR2 FYNNEI. With 3 bases removed from V and 8 bases from J, the gap between germline ends came to 16 bases. The CDR3 is 14 amino acids. This chain's CDR3 is CASSERTHAGGYTF. DNA for the CDR3: TGTGCCAGCAGTGAGAGGACGCATGCCGGGGGCTACACCTTC.

V usage is TRBV5-6 and J usage is TRBJ2-6, with D possibly being TRBD1 (6 bases). CDR3 size: 17 residues. Germline-derived CDR1 and CDR2 are SGHDT and YYEEEE. V shed 9 bases and J shed 1 base, with 20 bases lying between them. CDR3 bases: TGTGCCACCTACAGGATACAGGGATCGTCTGGGGCCAACGTCCTGACTTTC. It is translated as CATYRIQGSSGANVLTF.

This clone showed up just a few times. The chain couples TRBV6-6 to TRBJ1-1; D is unclear. Per germline, CDR1 MNHNY and CDR2 SVGAGI (reference sequence). The germline V and J ends were trimmed by 3 bases and 0 bases, with 11 bases remaining between them. The CDR3 totals 15 residues. The CDR3 DNA follows: TGTGCCAGCAGTTATTGGACGGCAATGAACACTGAAGCTTTCTTT. The encoded protein is CASSYWTAMNTEAFF.

The V gene is TRBV7-8, the J gene TRBJ2-1; D is ambiguous. V was trimmed by 4 bases and J by 2 bases, leaving 12 bases between them. CDR1 and CDR2 from the germline V gene are SGHVS and FQNEAQ. The CDR3 consists of 15 residues. The CDR3 loop is CASSYALSAYNEQFF. In DNA, the CDR3 is TGTGCCAGCAGCTATGCTTTGAGCGCCTACAATGAGCAGTTCTTC.

The rearrangement joins TRBV9 to TRBJ2-4; 10 bases match TRBD2. Germline values: CDR1 SGDLS, CDR2 YYNGEE. The CDR3 runs 20 residues. With V trimmed by 0 bases and J by 6 bases, 18 bases remained unmatched. CDR3 nucleotide sequence: TGTGCCAGCAGCGTAGGTCGGACTAGCGGCCTCCGTTTGGACGGAAACATTCAGTACTTC. Its translation is CASSVGRTSGLRLDGNIQYF.

The chain couples TRBV28 to TRBJ2-1, with TRBD2 matching over 13 bases. The germline V gene encodes CDR1 MDHEN and CDR2 SYDVKM. This CDR3 contains 16 residues. The V gene end was trimmed by 2 bases and the J gene end by 8 bases; junction bases not matched to a gene: 6. CDR3 sequence reads: CASSLLRTSGSDEQFF. Written as DNA, the CDR3 is TGTGCCAGCAGTTTACTCAGGACTAGCGGGAGCGATGAGCAGTTCTTC.